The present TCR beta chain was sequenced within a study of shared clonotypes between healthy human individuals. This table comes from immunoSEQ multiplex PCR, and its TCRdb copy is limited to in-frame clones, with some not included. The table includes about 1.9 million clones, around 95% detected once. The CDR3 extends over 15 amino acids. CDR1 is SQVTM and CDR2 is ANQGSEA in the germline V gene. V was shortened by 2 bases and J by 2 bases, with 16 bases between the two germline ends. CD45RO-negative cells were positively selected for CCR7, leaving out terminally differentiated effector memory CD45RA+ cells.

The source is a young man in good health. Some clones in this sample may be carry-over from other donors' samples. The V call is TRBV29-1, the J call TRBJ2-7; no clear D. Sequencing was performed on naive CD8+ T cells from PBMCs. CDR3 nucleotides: TGCAGCGTTGAACAGGTCGAGTCCCCCCCCTACGAGCAGTACTTC. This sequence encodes CSVEQVESPPYEQYF.